This T cell receptor (beta chain) is drawn from a study of early T cells in non-severe SARS-CoV-2 infection. For the study at large: Sequencing input comprised bulk RNA from unsorted whole blood; chain pairing was not available. General study results and limits: The study's VDJdb matching favored anti-spike CD8 responses and missed private and CD4 specificities.

This clonotype was picked up a small number of times. Its antigen is currently unknown. Attachment of unique molecular identifiers was made to individual cDNA molecules. TCRdb reprocessed the 5' RACE reads with MiXCR, giving one entry per CDR3 protein. The table records tens of thousands of distinct CDR3 sequences, more than 10% of them present only once. This clonotype was sampled from an adult who was a healthcare worker with PCR-confirmed SARS-CoV-2 infection or an uninfected control (not recorded which). Sequencing input: whole blood.

The CDR3 bases are TGCGCCAGCAGCTTGGACGGGACAGGAGAAACTAATGAAAAACTGTTTTTT. Residues: CASSLDGTGETNEKLFF. This chain joins TRBV5-1 and TRBJ1-4; 8 bases match TRBD1. Germline loops: CDR1 SGHRS, CDR2 YFSETQ. The CDR3 runs to 17 residues. V dropped 0 bases and J dropped 1; count of bases not matched to a gene: 5.